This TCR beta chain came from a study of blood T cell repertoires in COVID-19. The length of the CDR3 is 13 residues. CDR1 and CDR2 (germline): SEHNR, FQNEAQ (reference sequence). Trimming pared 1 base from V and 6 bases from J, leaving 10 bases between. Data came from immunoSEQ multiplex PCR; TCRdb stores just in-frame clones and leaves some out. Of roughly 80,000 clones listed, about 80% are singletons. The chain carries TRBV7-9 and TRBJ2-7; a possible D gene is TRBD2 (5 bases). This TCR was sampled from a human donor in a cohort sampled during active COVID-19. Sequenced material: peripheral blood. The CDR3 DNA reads TGTGCCAGCAGCTTAGATCGGGATGGCGAGCAGTACTTC. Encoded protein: CASSLDRDGEQYF.